The 9 T cell receptor beta chains in this list originate from one sample, sequenced in a study of blood T cell repertoires in COVID-19. Some clones are missing from TCRdb's copy, which holds only in-frame ones; the method was immunoSEQ multiplex PCR. The table has 200,000 to 300,000 clones, 88% seen once. Sequenced material: peripheral blood. These receptors were collected from a man aged 55 to 70 who had recovered from COVID-19.

This clone turned up a few times. V is TRBV6-5 and J is TRBJ1-4; 7 positions agree with TRBD1. The CDR3 consists of 15 residues. The ends lost 2 bases at V and 2 bases at J; junction bases unmatched: 2. Per germline, CDR1 MNHEY and CDR2 SVGAGI. The CDR3 is CASSYTTGTNEKLFF. The CDR3 region has the DNA TGTGCCAGCAGTTACACGACAGGGACTAATGAAAAACTGTTTTTT.

This chain connects TRBV18 to TRBJ2-2, with a weak D call TRBD1 (6 bases). This CDR3 spans 16 amino acids. Looked up from germline, CDR1 is KGHSH and CDR2 is LQKENI. V lost 0 bases to trimming and J lost 1 base, with 9 bases between them. The CDR3 sequence is CASSPPIQGNTGELFF. The CDR3 region has the DNA TGTGCCAGCTCACCACCAATACAGGGGAACACCGGGGAGCTGTTTTTT.

This chain connects TRBV5-4 to TRBJ2-7, with 7 bases identical to TRBD1. The CDR3 spans 15 residues. Germline V gene data show CDR1 as SGHNT and CDR2 as YYREEE (reference sequence). Trimming removed 2 bases from V and 2 bases from J; junction bases left unmatched: 7. CDR3 region: CASSLQGPSTYEQYF. The CDR3 coding sequence is TGTGCCAGCAGCTTACAGGGGCCCTCAACCTACGAGCAGTACTTC.

A remark on this clone: The same CDR3 can be traced to other DNA sequences in this sample. This chain connects TRBV29-1 to TRBJ2-3, with TRBD1 matching 9 bases. The V gene end was trimmed by 4 bases and the J gene end by 1 base; junction bases not matched to a gene: 0. The CDR3 contains 13 residues. The germline V gene encodes CDR1 SQVTM and CDR2 ANQGSEA. The CDR3 sequence is CSVGQGGTDTQYF. The DNA for the CDR3 is TGCAGCGTTGGACAGGGGGGCACAGATACGCAGTATTTT.

This clone was counted a single time. The DNA of the CDR3 is TGTGCCAGCAGCTTAGGTCAGGGCCCACAAGAGACCCAGTACTTC. Translation: CASSLGQGPQETQYF. V gene TRBV7-9 combines with J gene TRBJ2-5, with D maybe TRBD1 (5 bases). The CDR3 extends over 15 amino acids. Germline CDR1 reads SEHNR; CDR2 reads FQNEAQ (reference sequence). V was trimmed by 1 base and J by 2 bases, leaving 11 bases between them.

The sample holds a few counts of this clone. The chain uses TRBV10-3 and TRBJ2-2; tentatively, D is TRBD1 (5 bases). With 3 bases removed from V and 1 base from J, the gap between germline ends came to 9 bases. Germline V lookup: CDR1 ENHRY, CDR2 SYGVKD. This CDR3 contains 15 residues. The CDR3 loop reads CAISDGQGNTGELFF. CDR3 DNA: TGTGCCATCAGTGATGGGCAGGGGAACACCGGGGAGCTGTTTTTT.

DNA of the CDR3: TGTGCCAGCTCACCATCGGGGTCCAATCAGCCCCAGCATTTT. It yields the protein CASSPSGSNQPQHF. This chain links TRBV18 with TRBJ1-5; no definite D call. V shed 2 bases and J shed 3 bases, with 8 bases lying between them. CDR3 length: 14 residues. CDR1 is KGHSH, CDR2 LQKENI, per germline.

The chain links TRBV7-2 to TRBJ2-7; 9 bases match TRBD1. Germline V lookup: CDR1 SGHTA, CDR2 FQGNSA. The CDR3 covers 16 residues. The junction had 7 bases not matched to a gene; V was cut back by 2 bases and J by 2 bases. For the CDR3, the DNA is TGTGCCAGCAGCTTAACCGGGACAGGGAAAACCTACGAGCAGTACTTC. This codes for CASSLTGTGKTYEQYF.

The gene calls are TRBV5-6 and TRBJ1-1, with 7 positions matching TRBD1. The CDR3 consists of 17 residues. With V trimmed by 1 base and J by 1 base, 10 bases remained unmatched. Looked up from germline, CDR1 is SGHDT and CDR2 is YYEEEE. CDR3 bases: TGTGCCAGCAGCTTGCCCAGGGGGTTAATAAAGAACACTGAAGCTTTCTTT. Translating gives CASSLPRGLIKNTEAFF.